This is a list of T cell receptor beta chains from one sample in a study of T cell clonotyping in hematopoietic cell transplantation. Here immunoSEQ multiplex PCR was the method, and the copy in TCRdb shows in-frame clones only, minus some. In the table there are about 18,000 clones, around 88% of which are singletons. This specimen consisted of peripheral blood mononuclear cells, obtained before stem cell transplant. These receptors were collected from a man aged 50-59 years with acute myeloid leukemia. Some clones in this sample may be carry-over from other donors' samples. Both conserved end residues are part of each CDR3. A D gene is named only where the DNA matches it firmly. Size is omitted from some rows. Given values are once, few, many or a class for expanded clones.

V: TRBV5-4; size: NA; length: 17; D: TRBD2; J: TRBJ2-3; DNA: TGTGCCAGCAGCCGAAGACTAGCGGGGGACGGGACAGATACGCAGTATTTT; CDR3: CASSRRLAGDGTDTQYF
V: TRBV5-4; size: NA; length: 14; D: NA; J: TRBJ1-2; DNA: TGTGCCAGCAGCTTGTCTTCAGGGGTCTATGGCTACACCTTC; CDR3: CASSLSSGVYGYTF
V: TRBV28; size: NA; length: 13; D: NA; J: TRBJ2-7; DNA: TGTGCCAGCAGCGCCCGAGGTTGGTACGAGCAGTACTTC; CDR3: CASSARGWYEQYF
V: TRBV14; size: few; length: 17; D: NA; J: TRBJ1-5; DNA: TGTGCCAGCAGCCGAAGGGTTGAGTATTCGGGCAATCAGCCCCAGCATTTT; CDR3: CASSRRVEYSGNQPQHF
V: TRBV5-1; size: NA; length: 14; D: TRBD1; J: TRBJ1-4; DNA: TGCGCCAGCTCACAGGGGCCGGCTAATGAAAAACTGTTTTTT; CDR3: CASSQGPANEKLFF
V: TRBV19; size: once; length: 14; D: TRBD1; J: TRBJ2-1; DNA: TGTGCCAGTAGTATGACAGGGTGGGGTCATGAGCAGTTCTTC; CDR3: CASSMTGWGHEQFF
V: TRBV7-9; size: NA; length: 14; D: TRBD1; J: TRBJ2-1; DNA: TGTGCCAGCAGCTTAGTACAGGGGGGCAATGAGCAGTTCTTC; CDR3: CASSLVQGGNEQFF
V: TRBV11-1; size: NA; length: 15; D: NA; J: TRBJ1-6; DNA: TGTGCCAGCAGCCCGGGGGGGATCAATAATTCACCCCTCCACTTT; CDR3: CASSPGGINNSPLHF
V: TRBV7-9; size: NA; length: 14; D: TRBD2; J: TRBJ2-3; DNA: TGTGCCAGCAAATCGGCGGGGGGGGTGGATACGCAGTATTTT; CDR3: CASKSAGGVDTQYF
V: TRBV9; size: NA; length: 15; D: TRBD2; J: TRBJ2-1; DNA: TGTGCCAGCAGCGCCCATGCGGGGGGGTACAATGAGCAGTTCTTC; CDR3: CASSAHAGGYNEQFF
V: TRBV7-6; size: NA; length: 15; D: TRBD1; J: TRBJ2-3; DNA: TGTGCCAGCAGCCGAGGACAGGGAGCAACAGATACGCAGTATTTT; CDR3: CASSRGQGATDTQYF
V: TRBV28; size: once; length: 15; D: TRBD1; J: TRBJ1-6; DNA: TGTGCCAGCAGCTACAGGGGCTGGGGGAATTCACCCCTCCACTTT; CDR3: CASSYRGWGNSPLHF
V: TRBV10-3; size: NA; length: 15; D: NA; J: TRBJ1-5; DNA: TGTGCCATCAGCGCCAGGCCGGGAGGCAATCAGCCCCAGCATTTT; CDR3: CAISARPGGNQPQHF
V: TRBV27; size: NA; length: 17; D: TRBD1; J: TRBJ1-1; DNA: TGTGCCAGCAGTTTGGACTCCCCCGGACAGGGAGGGACTGAAGCTTTCTTT; CDR3: CASSLDSPGQGGTEAFF
V: TRBV25-1; size: NA; length: 14; D: NA; J: TRBJ1-1; DNA: TGTGCCAGCAGTGAAGTCGGCCTGAACACTGAAGCTTTCTTT; CDR3: CASSEVGLNTEAFF
V: TRBV5-1; size: NA; length: 14; D: TRBD1; J: TRBJ1-2; DNA: TGCGCCAGCAGCTCCTCAGGGGGCGGCTATGGCTACACCTTC; CDR3: CASSSSGGGYGYTF
V: TRBV7-6; size: NA; length: 15; D: NA; J: TRBJ2-1; DNA: TGTGCCAGCAGCTTAGACGGGAGCTCCTACAATGAGCAGTTCTTC; CDR3: CASSLDGSSYNEQFF
V: TRBV11-3; size: NA; length: 13; D: TRBD1; J: TRBJ2-3; DNA: TGTGCCAGCAGCACAGGACAGGGAGATACGCAGTATTTT; CDR3: CASSTGQGDTQYF
V: TRBV6-5; size: NA; length: 16; D: TRBD2; J: TRBJ2-2; DNA: TGTGCCAGCAGTTACTCGGGGACTAGCGGGACCGGGGAGCTGTTTTTT; CDR3: CASSYSGTSGTGELFF
V: TRBV7-9; size: NA; length: 13; D: NA; J: TRBJ2-7; DNA: TGTGCCAGCAGCGTTGGGGACTCTGGCGAGCAGTACTTC; CDR3: CASSVGDSGEQYF
V: TRBV9; size: NA; length: 15; D: TRBD1; J: TRBJ1-2; DNA: TGTGCCAGCAGCGTAGTAGGGGGCGGCTCGAACGGCTACACCTTC; CDR3: CASSVVGGGSNGYTF
V: TRBV19; size: NA; length: 12; D: NA; J: TRBJ2-2; DNA: TGTGCCAGTAGGACTTTCCCGGGGGAGCTGTTTTTT; CDR3: CASRTFPGELFF
V: TRBV2; size: NA; length: 15; D: NA; J: TRBJ2-3; DNA: TGTGCCAGCAGTGATATGGGCACCTACACAGATACGCAGTATTTT; CDR3: CASSDMGTYTDTQYF
V: TRBV10-1; size: NA; length: 13; D: NA; J: TRBJ1-1; DNA: TGCGCCAGCAGTCAGGGCATTAACACTGAAGCTTTCTTT; CDR3: CASSQGINTEAFF
V: TRBV12-5; size: NA; length: 14; D: NA; J: TRBJ1-1; DNA: TGTGCTAGTGGTTTGTGGCCCTCTCCCGCTGAAGCTTTCTTT; CDR3: CASGLWPSPAEAFF
V: TRBV6-1; size: NA; length: 14; D: NA; J: TRBJ1-4; DNA: TGTGCCAGCACGATAGCGACGGCTAATGAAAAACTGTTTTTT; CDR3: CASTIATANEKLFF
V: TRBV9; size: NA; length: 15; D: TRBD1; J: TRBJ1-1; DNA: TGTGCCAGCAGCCAATCAGGGGGATTCGGCACTGAAGCTTTCTTT; CDR3: CASSQSGGFGTEAFF
V: TRBV7-8; size: NA; length: 15; D: NA; J: TRBJ1-4; DNA: TGTGCCAGCAGCTTATTCGACTCGGGGAATGAAAAACTGTTTTTT; CDR3: CASSLFDSGNEKLFF
V: TRBV7-3; size: NA; length: 15; D: NA; J: TRBJ2-1; DNA: TGTGCCAGCAGCTTCCAGGGGACCACCTACAATGAGCAGTTCTTC; CDR3: CASSFQGTTYNEQFF
V: TRBV15; size: NA; length: 17; D: TRBD2; J: TRBJ2-2; DNA: TGTGCCACCAGCAGAGATCGGGCAGCACTAGCGGGGGGGGAGCTGTTTTTT; CDR3: CATSRDRAALAGGELFF
V: TRBV4-1; size: NA; length: 15; D: TRBD1; J: TRBJ2-7; DNA: TGCGCCAGCAGCCAAGTGAGGGGGCGCGTCGGAGAGCAGTACTTC; CDR3: CASSQVRGRVGEQYF
V: TRBV27; size: once; length: 13; D: TRBD1; J: TRBJ1-4; DNA: TGTGCCAGCAGTACAGGGGGGGACGAAAAACTGTTTTTT; CDR3: CASSTGGDEKLFF
V: TRBV18; size: NA; length: 16; D: NA; J: TRBJ1-3; DNA: TGTGCCAGCTCACCGGGACTCCACCTCTCTGGAAACACCATATATTTT; CDR3: CASSPGLHLSGNTIYF
V: TRBV7-9; size: NA; length: 12; D: NA; J: TRBJ1-2; DNA: TGTGCCAGCAGCTTAGGGGACTATGGCTACACCTTC; CDR3: CASSLGDYGYTF
V: TRBV28; size: NA; length: 22; D: TRBD2; J: TRBJ2-1; DNA: TGTGCCAGCAGTTTTCCCTCGTCTCTAGCGGGGGTTGAACTAAGCTCCTACAATGAGCAGTTCTTC; CDR3: CASSFPSSLAGVELSSYNEQFF
V: TRBV5-8; size: NA; length: 13; D: NA; J: TRBJ2-6; DNA: TGTGCCAGCAGCTTGGTAGGGGCCAACGTCCTGACTTTC; CDR3: CASSLVGANVLTF
V: TRBV7-9; size: NA; length: 15; D: TRBD1; J: TRBJ1-4; DNA: TGTGCCAGCAGCCGGACAGGGGGCGCGCCTGAAAAACTGTTTTTT; CDR3: CASSRTGGAPEKLFF
V: TRBV4-3; size: NA; length: 15; D: TRBD1; J: TRBJ1-2; DNA: TGCGCCAGCAGCCTAGGGACAGGAGTTAACTATGGCTACACCTTC; CDR3: CASSLGTGVNYGYTF
V: TRBV15; size: NA; length: 15; D: TRBD1; J: TRBJ1-1; DNA: TGTGCCACCAGCAGAGATCAGGGGGCAGGCACTGAAGCTTTCTTT; CDR3: CATSRDQGAGTEAFF
V: TRBV5-1; size: NA; length: 14; D: NA; J: TRBJ2-7; DNA: TGCGCCAGCAGCCCCGGTGGGCAGACCTACGAGCAGTACTTC; CDR3: CASSPGGQTYEQYF
V: TRBV5-6; size: NA; length: 13; D: NA; J: TRBJ2-1; DNA: TGTGCCAGCAGCCGGGCCCGGTTAGATGAGCAGTTCTTC; CDR3: CASSRARLDEQFF